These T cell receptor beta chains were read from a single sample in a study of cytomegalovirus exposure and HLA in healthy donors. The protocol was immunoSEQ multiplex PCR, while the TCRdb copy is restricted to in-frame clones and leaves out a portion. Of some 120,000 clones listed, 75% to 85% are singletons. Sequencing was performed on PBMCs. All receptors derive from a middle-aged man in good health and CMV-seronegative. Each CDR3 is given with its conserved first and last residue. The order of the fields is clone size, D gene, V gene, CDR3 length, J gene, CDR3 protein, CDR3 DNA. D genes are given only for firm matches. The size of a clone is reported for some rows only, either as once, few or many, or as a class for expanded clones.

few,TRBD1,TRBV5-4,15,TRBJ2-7,CASSLGQSDFYEQYF,TGTGCCAGCAGTTTGGGACAGAGCGATTTCTACGAGCAGTACTTC
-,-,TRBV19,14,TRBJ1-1,CASSSAPGDTEAFF,TGTGCCAGTAGTAGCGCGCCCGGGGACACTGAAGCTTTCTTT
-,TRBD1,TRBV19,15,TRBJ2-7,CASSLVQGSVYEQYF,TGTGCCAGTAGCCTGGTACAGGGGTCCGTCTACGAGCAGTACTTC
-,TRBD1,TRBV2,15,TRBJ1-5,CANSRDRGLSQPQHF,TGTGCCAATTCCCGGGACAGGGGTCTCTCTCAGCCCCAGCATTTT
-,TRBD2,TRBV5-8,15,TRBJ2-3,CASSWTSGRTDTQYF,TGTGCCAGCAGCTGGACTAGCGGGAGGACAGATACGCAGTATTTT
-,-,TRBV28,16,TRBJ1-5,CASSALGSLGNQPQHF,TGTGCCAGCAGTGCCCTAGGTAGCTTGGGCAATCAGCCCCAGCATTTT
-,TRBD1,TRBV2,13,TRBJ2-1,CASMWTGINEQFF,TGTGCCAGCATGTGGACAGGGATCAATGAGCAGTTCTTC
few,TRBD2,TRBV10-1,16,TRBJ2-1,CASSESRGLAGNEQFF,TGCGCCAGCAGTGAGTCTCGGGGACTAGCGGGCAATGAGCAGTTCTTC
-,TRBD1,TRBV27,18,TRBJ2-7,CASSFGVTQGAWLYEQYF,TGTGCCAGCAGTTTTGGGGTGACACAGGGGGCCTGGCTCTACGAGCAGTACTTC
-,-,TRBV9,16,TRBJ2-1,CASSDPPGHLYNEQFF,TGTGCCAGCAGCGACCCCCCGGGTCACCTCTACAATGAGCAGTTCTTC
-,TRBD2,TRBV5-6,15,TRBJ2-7,CASSPGAGEPYEQYF,TGTGCCAGCAGCCCCGGGGCGGGGGAACCCTACGAGCAGTACTTC
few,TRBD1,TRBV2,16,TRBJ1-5,CASGGTGGEFGQPQHF,TGTGCCAGCGGAGGGACAGGGGGCGAATTTGGTCAGCCCCAGCATTTT
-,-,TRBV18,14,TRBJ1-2,CASSPGVGFYGYTF,TGTGCCAGCTCACCCGGCGTCGGGTTCTATGGCTACACCTTC
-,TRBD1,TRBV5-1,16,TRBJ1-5,CASSLSGTGGLEPQHF,TGCGCCAGCAGCTTGTCGGGGACAGGGGGCTTGGAGCCCCAGCATTTT
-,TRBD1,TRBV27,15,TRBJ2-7,CASSLTGTAPYEQYF,TGTGCCAGCAGTTTAACCGGGACAGCCCCCTACGAGCAGTACTTC
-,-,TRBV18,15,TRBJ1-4,CASSPMGPINEKLFF,TGTGCCAGCTCACCAATGGGGCCGATTAATGAAAAACTGTTTTTT
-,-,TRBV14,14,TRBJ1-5,CASSLTGSNQPQHF,TGTGCCAGCAGCCTCACAGGTAGCAATCAGCCCCAGCATTTT
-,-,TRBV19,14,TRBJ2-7,CASSIPRAGGEQYF,TGTGCCAGTAGTATACCCAGGGCAGGTGGCGAGCAGTACTTC
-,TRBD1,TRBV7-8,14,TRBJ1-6,CASSLEQGGPPLHF,TGTGCCAGCAGCTTAGAACAGGGGGGACCACCCCTCCACTTT
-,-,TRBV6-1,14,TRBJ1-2,CASSEGSTNYGYTF,TGTGCCAGCAGTGAAGGGTCTACTAACTATGGCTACACCTTC
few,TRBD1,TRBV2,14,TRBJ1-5,CASSSGGGNQPQHF,TGTGCCAGCAGCTCAGGGGGCGGCAATCAGCCCCAGCATTTT
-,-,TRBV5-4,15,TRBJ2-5,CASSSRLGGGETQYF,TGTGCCAGCAGCTCGCGCCTTGGGGGCGGAGAGACCCAGTACTTC
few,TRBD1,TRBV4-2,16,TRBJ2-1,CASSQEGDRPRGEQFF,TGTGCCAGCAGCCAAGAGGGGGACAGGCCGAGGGGTGAGCAGTTCTTC
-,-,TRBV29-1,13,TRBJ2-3,CSVEGAGQDTQYF,TGCAGCGTTGAAGGGGCCGGACAAGATACGCAGTATTTT
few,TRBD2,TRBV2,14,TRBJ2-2,CASSSWTSTGELFF,TGTGCCAGCAGTTCCTGGACTAGCACCGGGGAGCTGTTTTTT
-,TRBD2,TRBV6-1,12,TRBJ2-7,CASSDGTSGKYF,TGTGCCAGCAGTGATGGGACTAGCGGGAAATACTTC
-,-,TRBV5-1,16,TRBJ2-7,CASSLEGRTASYEQYF,TGCGCCAGCAGCCTTGAGGGTCGGACAGCCTCCTACGAGCAGTACTTC
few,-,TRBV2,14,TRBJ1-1,CASRGGTANTEAFF,TGTGCCAGCAGGGGGGGGACGGCGAACACTGAAGCTTTCTTT
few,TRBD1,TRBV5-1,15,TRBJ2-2,CASQGQGAGTGELFF,TGCGCCAGCCAGGGGCAGGGGGCCGGCACCGGGGAGCTGTTTTTT
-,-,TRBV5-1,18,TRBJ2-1,CASSLAGGLGYSYNEQFF,TGCGCCAGCAGCTTGGCAGGAGGCCTAGGATATTCGTACAATGAGCAGTTCTTC
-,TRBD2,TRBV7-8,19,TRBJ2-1,CASSPGRPLFSGGEGEQFF,TGTGCCAGCAGCCCCGGGCGACCCCTTTTTAGCGGGGGTGAGGGTGAGCAGTTCTTC
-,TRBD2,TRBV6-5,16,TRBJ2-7,CASSYGIRGGTYEQYF,TGTGCCAGCAGTTACGGCATCCGCGGGGGGACCTACGAGCAGTACTTC
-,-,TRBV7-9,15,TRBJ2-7,CASSHTRDFIYEQYF,TGTGCCAGCAGCCATACCCGGGACTTTATCTACGAGCAGTACTTC
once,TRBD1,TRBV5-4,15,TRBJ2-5,CASSTADRGFETQYF,TGTGCCAGCAGCACGGCGGACAGGGGGTTTGAGACCCAGTACTTC
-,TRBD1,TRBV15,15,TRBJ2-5,CATSRPTGDQETQYF,TGTGCCACCAGCCGACCGACAGGGGATCAAGAGACCCAGTACTTC
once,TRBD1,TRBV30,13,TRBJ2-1,CAWSGDRGNLQFF,TGTGCCTGGAGTGGGGACAGGGGGAATCTGCAGTTCTTC
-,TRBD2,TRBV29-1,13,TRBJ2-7,CSVVAGGFDEQYF,TGCAGCGTCGTAGCGGGAGGCTTTGATGAGCAGTACTTC
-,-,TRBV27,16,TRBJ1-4,CASSLRSQGTNEKLFF,TGTGCCAGCAGTTTAAGGTCACAGGGAACTAATGAAAAACTGTTTTTT
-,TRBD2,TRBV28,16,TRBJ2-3,CASSTSGGGRTDTQYF,TGTGCCAGCAGTACCTCTGGCGGGGGACGCACAGATACGCAGTATTTT
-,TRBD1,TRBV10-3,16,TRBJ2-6,CAISVTGGDGANVLTF,TGTGCCATCAGTGTCACAGGGGGCGATGGGGCCAACGTCCTGACTTTC